Below are 24 T cell receptor beta chains sequenced from a single sample in a study of control samples from healthy donors and cancer patients. Clones were read by immunoSEQ multiplex PCR, and TCRdb kept only the in-frame ones, dropping some. Of approximately 90,000 clones listed, roughly 90% are singletons. The sequenced material came from blood. The receptor set was obtained from a woman in her 70s in good health.

J is TRBJ1-5 and V is TRBV5-8, with D possibly being TRBD1 (5 bases). The CDR3 sequence is 16 residues long. In germline, CDR1 is SGHTS, CDR2 YDEGEE. Trimming removed 2 bases at V and 0 bases at J, with 12 bases between. The CDR3 region is CASSLGARVSNQPQHF. The CDR3 DNA reads as TGTGCCAGCAGCTTAGGGGCCAGGGTTAGCAATCAGCCCCAGCATTTT.

J is TRBJ1-5 and V is TRBV7-9, with a tentative D call TRBD1 (5 bases). There are 15 residues in the CDR3. The germline CDR1 and CDR2 sequences are SEHNR and FQNEAQ (reference sequence). Trimming pared 3 bases from V and 5 bases from J, leaving 14 bases between. As DNA, the CDR3 is TGTGCCAGCAGCTTCTCAGGGTGGGTGGATCAGCCCCAGCATTTT. Protein product: CASSFSGWVDQPQHF.

In its sample, this clone was seen once. The chain links TRBV19 to TRBJ1-4, with D maybe TRBD1 (5 bases). V lost 2 bases to trimming and J lost 6 bases, with 10 bases between them. The CDR3 totals 14 residues. Germline V gene data show CDR1 as LNHDA and CDR2 as SQIVND (reference sequence). In DNA, the CDR3 is TGTGCCAGTAGTATAAGGGCCAGGGATGAAAAACTGTTTTTT. It yields the protein CASSIRARDEKLFF.

The chain combines TRBV18 with TRBJ2-7; a weak D match, TRBD2 (6 bases). Germline V gives CDR1 KGHSH, CDR2 LQKENI. The V gene lost 2 bases and the J gene lost 3 bases, with 8 bases spanning the gap. This CDR3 has 13 residues. In nucleotides, the CDR3 is TGTGCCAGCTCACCAGCGGAGGGCTACGAGCAGTACTTC. Translated: CASSPAEGYEQYF.

This chain joins TRBV15 and TRBJ1-1; D gene unclear. CDR1 and CDR2 from the germline V gene are LNHNV and YYDKDF (reference sequence). There are 13 residues in the CDR3. Trimming took 3 bases from V and 4 from J, leaving 9 bases between them. This chain's CDR3 is CATSSLRITEAFF. CDR3 in DNA: TGTGCCACCAGCAGCCTACGTATCACTGAAGCTTTCTTT.

The genes are TRBV5-1 and TRBJ2-1; 15 bases align to TRBD2. There are 17 residues in the CDR3. The germline V gene has CDR1 SGHRS and CDR2 YFSETQ. The ends lost 4 bases at V and 4 bases at J; junction bases unmatched: 6. The CDR3 DNA is TGCGCCAGCAGCGCCGGGACTAGCGGGGGGACTTACAATGAGCAGTTCTTC. Its translation is CASSAGTSGGTYNEQFF.

The chain has TRBV6-2 or TRBV6-3 and TRBJ2-1; no definite D call. Trimming left V 5 bases short and J 2 bases short, with 13 bases between. From germline, CDR1 is MNHEY and CDR2 SVGEGT. This CDR3 is built from 15 residues. CDR3 coding DNA: TGTGCCAGCAGTCATCAGTATAGCCCCTACAATGAGCAGTTCTTC. This translates into CASSHQYSPYNEQFF.

The rearrangement uses TRBV6-5 and TRBJ1-2; TRBD1 matches 8 bases. V gave up 8 bases and J gave up 8 bases; unmatched junction bases: 10. Germline V gives CDR1 MNHEY, CDR2 SVGAGI. The CDR3 totals 13 residues. CDR3 sequence (DNA): TGTGCCAGCCTGGGAACAGGGGGTTTAGGCTACACCTTC. Encoded protein: CASLGTGGLGYTF.

The chain employs TRBV19 and TRBJ1-2; 7 bases map to TRBD1. V lost 4 bases, J lost 9 bases, and 14 bases stayed unmatched. The CDR3 covers 15 residues. Looked up from germline, CDR1 is LNHDA and CDR2 is SQIVND (reference sequence). In DNA, the CDR3 is TGTGCCAGTAGTAAAAGGGGGCAGGGGGACCGCCGCTACACCTTC. It translates to CASSKRGQGDRRYTF.

The rearrangement joins TRBV3-1 (or the pseudogene TRBV3-2) to TRBJ2-1, with 9 bases identical to TRBD2. The length of the CDR3 is 20 residues. V shed 4 bases, J shed 0 bases, and the junction held 16 bases outside the gene matches. Germline V lookup: CDR1 LGHDT, CDR2 YNNKEL (reference sequence). The CDR3 region is CASSLSQRGAFTSSYNEQFF. The CDR3, as DNA: TGTGCCAGCAGCCTTTCTCAGCGGGGGGCTTTTACAAGCTCCTACAATGAGCAGTTCTTC.

In its sample, this clone was seen once. The J gene is TRBJ1-2, the V gene TRBV27, with D possibly matching TRBD1 (5 bases). CDR1 is MNHEY, CDR2 SMNVEV, per germline (reference sequence). The CDR3 sequence is 13 residues long. V was cut by 6 bases and J by 8 bases, with 16 bases left in between. The CDR3 coding sequence is TGTGCCAGCAGGGACCCGGGGCCTGGGGGCTACACCTTC. It encodes CASRDPGPGGYTF.

The chain recombines TRBV19 with TRBJ2-4; D not resolved. V was clipped by 1 base and J by 1 base, with 11 bases between them. CDR3 length: 16 amino acids. Per germline, CDR1 LNHDA and CDR2 SQIVND (reference sequence). The CDR3 reads CASSIVSHLAKNIQYF. The CDR3 DNA reads TGTGCCAGTAGTATAGTGTCGCACCTCGCCAAAAACATTCAGTACTTC.

The rearrangement links TRBV5-1 to TRBJ1-1; D might be TRBD1 (5 bases). Looked up from germline, CDR1 is SGHRS and CDR2 is YFSETQ. V lost 4 bases and J lost 1, with 23 bases in between. The CDR3 length is 18 residues. The CDR3 here is CASSLGGGVSFGNTEAFF. The DNA for the CDR3 is TGCGCCAGCAGCCTGGGGGGTGGGGTTTCATTCGGGAACACTGAAGCTTTCTTT.

The chain links TRBV6-6 to TRBJ1-6; 8 bases align to TRBD1. Per germline, CDR1 MNHNY and CDR2 SVGAGI (reference sequence). The length of the CDR3 is 14 residues. Trimming at V came to 6 bases and at J to 7 bases, leaving 5 bases not matched to a gene. The CDR3 reads CASSLTGENSPLHF. The CDR3 DNA reads TGTGCCAGCAGCCTGACAGGGGAAAATTCACCCCTCCACTTT.

This chain joins TRBV5-1 and TRBJ1-1; 8 bases agree with TRBD1. Per the germline V gene, CDR1 is SGHRS and CDR2 is YFSETQ. The J segment lost 7 bases and the V segment lost 0 bases, leaving 5 bases of the junction unmatched. This CDR3 has 14 residues. The CDR3 is CASSLEPGGHEAFF. The CDR3 DNA reads as TGCGCCAGCAGCTTGGAACCAGGGGGCCATGAAGCTTTCTTT.

V usage is TRBV7-9 and J usage is TRBJ2-2; TRBD1 agrees at 10 bases. This CDR3 is built from 16 residues. Germline trimming cut 7 bases from V and 4 bases from J; bases unmatched to any gene: 9. The germline gives CDR1 SEHNR, CDR2 FQNEAQ (reference sequence). The CDR3, as DNA: TGTGCCAGCATCATGCGAAGGACAGGGGGCACCGGGGAGCTGTTTTTT. It yields the protein CASIMRRTGGTGELFF.

The chain carries TRBV2 and TRBJ1-2, with D maybe TRBD1 (6 bases). Deletions cut 4 bases from V and 0 bases from J, with 24 bases between. The CDR3 has 19 amino acids. In germline, CDR1 is SNHLY, CDR2 FYNNEI. CDR3 nucleotide sequence: TGTGCCAGCAGTGGGCCACCAGGGGCTCCGACTGCAGCTAACTATGGCTACACCTTC. It is translated as CASSGPPGAPTAANYGYTF.

V usage is TRBV30 and J usage is TRBJ1-2; D gene ambiguous. Germline V lookup: CDR1 GTSNPN, CDR2 SVGIG (reference sequence). The V gene lost 0 bases and the J gene lost 8 bases, with 7 bases spanning the gap. The CDR3 is 11 amino acids. Here the CDR3 DNA reads TGTGCCTGGAGTGTAAGACAAGGCTACACCTTC. It yields the protein CAWSVRQGYTF.

V usage is TRBV7-9 and J usage is TRBJ2-2, with D unclear. This CDR3 region has 15 residues. Germline V CDR1 and CDR2: SEHNR, FQNEAQ (reference sequence). Trimming left V 3 bases short and J 0 bases short, with 8 bases between. The CDR3 region is CASSFSSANTGELFF. The CDR3 DNA sequence: TGTGCCAGCAGCTTTAGCAGCGCGAACACCGGGGAGCTGTTTTTT.

Here the CDR3 reads CASSSQGGYGYTF. CDR3 DNA: TGTGCCAGCTCAAGCCAGGGGGGGTATGGCTACACCTTC. This chain links TRBV18 with TRBJ1-2, with 7 bases that match TRBD1. V trimming: 5 bases; J trimming: 5 bases; junction bases outside the gene matches: 5. CDR3 length equals 13 residues. Germline CDR1 KGHSH, CDR2 LQKENI.

The chain is built from TRBV2 and TRBJ2-3; the D is unclear. The CDR3 has 15 amino acids. V was trimmed by 7 bases and J by 0 bases, leaving 14 bases between them. Germline lookup yields CDR1 SNHLY and CDR2 FYNNEI. The CDR3 loop is CASTQTGQSTDTQYF. The CDR3 coding sequence is TGTGCCAGCACCCAGACCGGGCAAAGCACAGATACGCAGTATTTT.

The chain carries TRBV2 and TRBJ2-2; D gene unclear. V dropped 7 bases and J dropped 8 bases, with 20 bases sitting between them. This CDR3 region has 15 residues. Germline CDR1 SNHLY, CDR2 FYNNEI. The chain's CDR3 is CASTPESTRAGELFF. CDR3 DNA sequence: TGTGCCAGCACCCCCGAGTCGACTCGCGCTGGGGAGCTGTTTTTT.

This sequence joins TRBV11-2 and TRBJ2-7; D is possibly TRBD1 (5 bases). This CDR3 is 13 amino acids long. From germline, CDR1 is SGHAT and CDR2 FQNNGV. Trimming took 6 bases from V and 3 from J, leaving 12 bases between them. CDR3: CASSIRQSYEQYF. CDR3 DNA: TGTGCCAGCAGTATTCGACAGAGCTACGAGCAGTACTTC.

The J gene is TRBJ1-4, the V gene TRBV7-9; D gene uncertain. Per germline, CDR1 SEHNR and CDR2 FQNEAQ (reference sequence). CDR3 size: 16 residues. V shed 1 base and J shed 0 bases, with 9 bases lying between them. The CDR3 bases are TGTGCCAGCAGCTTAGACGCACGTTCAACTAATGAAAAACTGTTTTTT. Translated: CASSLDARSTNEKLFF. Filled out from reference TRBV7-9 and TRBJ1-4, the complete variable domain reads DTGVSQNPRHKITKRGQNVTFRCDPISEHNRLYWYRQTLGQGPEFLTYFQNEAQLEKSRLLSDRFSAERPKGSFSTLEIQRTEQGDSAMYLCASSLDARSTNEKLFFGSGTQLSVL.